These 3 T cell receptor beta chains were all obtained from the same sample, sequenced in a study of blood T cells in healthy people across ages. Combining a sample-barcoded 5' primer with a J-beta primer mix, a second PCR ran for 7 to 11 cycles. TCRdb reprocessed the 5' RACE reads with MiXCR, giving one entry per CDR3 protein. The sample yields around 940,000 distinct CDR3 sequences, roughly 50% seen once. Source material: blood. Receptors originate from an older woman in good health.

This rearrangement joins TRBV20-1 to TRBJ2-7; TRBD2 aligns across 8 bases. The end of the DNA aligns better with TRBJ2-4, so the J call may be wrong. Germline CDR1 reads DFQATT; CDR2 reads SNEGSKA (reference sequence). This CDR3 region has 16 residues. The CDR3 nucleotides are TGCAGTGCTCTTAAGCGGGAGAACGTAGCCAAAAACATTCAGTACTTC. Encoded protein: CSALKRENVAKNIQYF.

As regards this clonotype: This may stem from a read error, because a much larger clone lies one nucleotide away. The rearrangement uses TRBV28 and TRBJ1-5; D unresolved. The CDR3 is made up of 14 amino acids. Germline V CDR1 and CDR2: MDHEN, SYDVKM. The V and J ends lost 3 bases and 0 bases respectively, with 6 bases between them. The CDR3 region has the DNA TGTGCCAGCAGTTTCGGTATTAGCAATCAGCCCCAGCATTTT. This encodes CASSFGISNQPQHF.

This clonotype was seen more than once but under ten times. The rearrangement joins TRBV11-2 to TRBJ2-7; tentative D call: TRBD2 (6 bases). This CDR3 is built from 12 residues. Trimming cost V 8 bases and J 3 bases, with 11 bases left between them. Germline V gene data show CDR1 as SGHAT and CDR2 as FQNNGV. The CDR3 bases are TGTGCCAGCCGGGAGCTTTACTACGAGCAGTACTTC. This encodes CASRELYYEQYF. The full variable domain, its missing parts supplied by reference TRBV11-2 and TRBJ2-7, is EAGVAQSPRYKIIEKRQSVAFWCNPISGHATLYWYQQILGQGPKLLIQFQNNGVVDDSQLPKDRFSAERLKGVDSTLKIQPAKLEDSAVYLCASRELYYEQYFGPGTRLTVT.